The 8 T cell receptor beta chains in this list originate from one sample, sequenced in a study of cytomegalovirus exposure and HLA in healthy donors. The table came from immunoSEQ multiplex PCR; TCRdb's copy has only in-frame clones and leaves some out. The sample lists over 150,000 clones; approximately 86% were seen once. Source material: PBMCs. The receptors here all came from a man between 18 and 29 years old in good health and CMV-seropositive.

This chain connects TRBV4-3 to TRBJ1-2; 8 nucleotides line up with TRBD1. Germline lookup yields CDR1 LGHNA and CDR2 YSLEER. After removal of 1 base from V and 4 bases from J, the junction contained 5 bases not matched to a gene. The CDR3 sequence is 15 residues long. The CDR3 bases are TGCGCCAGCAGCCAAGCCGGGACAGGAGGCTATGGCTACACCTTC. Its protein is CASSQAGTGGYGYTF.

On this clone itself: This same CDR3 is encoded by further DNA sequences in the sample. This chain connects TRBV7-3 to TRBJ2-7; 7 nucleotides line up with TRBD2. Germline loops: CDR1 SGHTA, CDR2 FQGTGA. The V gene end was trimmed by 1 base and the J gene end by 3 bases; junction bases not matched to a gene: 6. This CDR3 is 15 amino acids long. The CDR3 DNA follows: TGTGCCAGCAGCTTAAGCTCGGGCGGGAGCTACGAGCAGTACTTC. It encodes CASSLSSGGSYEQYF.

This chain connects TRBV5-1 to TRBJ2-5, with a possible D match to TRBD1 (6 bases). This CDR3 has 14 residues. CDR1 is SGHRS and CDR2 is YFSETQ in the germline V gene. The V and J ends lost 0 bases and 5 bases respectively, with 11 bases between them. The CDR3: CASSLEGGVETQYF. The CDR3 DNA reads as TGCGCCAGCAGCTTGGAAGGGGGAGTGGAGACCCAGTACTTC.

This clone was seen a few times. The chain is built from TRBV5-4 and TRBJ2-1; a weak D match, TRBD2 (6 bases). V dropped 4 bases and J dropped 7 bases, with 21 bases sitting between them. The CDR3 runs to 16 residues. The germline V gene encodes CDR1 SGHNT and CDR2 YYREEE (reference sequence). CDR3 DNA: TGTGCCAGCAGCGAGGGTCTCGGCCGGGAGAGGAATGAGCAGTTCTTC. It translates to CASSEGLGRERNEQFF.

This clone was recorded once. This rearrangement joins TRBV27 to TRBJ1-1; D is ambiguous. V was trimmed by 3 bases and J by 1 base, leaving 6 bases between them. Germline V CDR1 and CDR2: MNHEY, SMNVEV (reference sequence). The CDR3 sequence is 13 residues long. CDR3 loop: CASSFYRNTEAFF. CDR3 in DNA: TGTGCCAGCAGTTTTTACAGGAACACTGAAGCTTTCTTT.

In nucleotides, the CDR3 is TGTGCCAGCAGCTTTAGCGGGGGGGCAGAGACCCAGTACTTC. Translating gives CASSFSGGAETQYF. The chain has TRBV7-7 and TRBJ2-5; TRBD2 matches 11 bases. This CDR3 contains 14 residues. CDR1 and CDR2 (germline): SSHAT, FNYEAQ (reference sequence). The trim removed 3 bases at V and 4 bases at J, leaving 1 base unmatched.

The V gene is TRBV19, the J gene TRBJ2-7, with 13 nucleotides matching TRBD2. The CDR3 loop spans 16 amino acids. Germline trimming cut 5 bases from V and 6 bases from J; bases unmatched to any gene: 10. Per germline, CDR1 LNHDA and CDR2 SQIVND (reference sequence). The DNA of the CDR3 is TGTGCCAGTAGTCCCGGCCGGACTAGCGGGAGCTCCGAGCAGTACTTC. Amino acid sequence: CASSPGRTSGSSEQYF. The full variable domain, rest sourced from reference TRBV19 and TRBJ2-7, is DGGITQSPKYLFRKEGQNVTLSCEQNLNHDAMYWYRQDPGQGLRLIYYSQIVNDFQKGDIAEGYSVSREKKESFPLTVTSAQKNPTAFYLCASSPGRTSGSSEQYFGPGTRLTVT.

The J gene is TRBJ2-3, the V gene TRBV13; 13 bases are shared with TRBD2. V dropped 5 bases and J dropped 5; count of bases not matched to a gene: 7. The CDR3 covers 16 residues. Germline V CDR1 and CDR2: PRHDT, FYEKMQ (reference sequence). CDR3 nucleotides: TGTGCCAGCAGCCCAATGACTAGCGGGGGGCTAGATACGCAGTATTTT. Its protein product is CASSPMTSGGLDTQYF.